The clone carrying this TCR beta chain was observed a handful of times. What it recognizes is unknown. The CDR3 runs to 13 residues. Trimming cost V 4 bases and J 4 bases, with 11 bases left between them. The germline CDR1 and CDR2 sequences are SGDLS and YYNGEE. The sample comes from a study of beta chain features in type 1 diabetes. The authors reverse transcribed all of the isolated RNA, so sequencing captured expressed TCRB transcripts. The data were produced by immunoSEQ multiplex PCR, yet TCRdb's version contains in-frame clones alone and is incomplete. The sample includes 250,000 to 300,000 clones, roughly an eighth seen only once; the top ten take 0.017%. Overall study results and limits: In every one of the four CD4+ subsets, TCRB CDR3s were moderately but significantly shorter in Type 1 diabetes patients. Patients with type 1 diabetes carried fewer insertions and had more deletions at their VDJ junctions.

Sequenced sample: naive CD4+ T cells from blood. V gene TRBV9 combines with J gene TRBJ1-2; D is perhaps TRBD1 (6 bases). The clonotype originates from a man aged 25 to 45 with type 1 diabetes. The DNA for the CDR3 is TGTGCCAGCAGCAACAGGGAATTCTATGGCTACACCTTC. Protein sequence: CASSNREFYGYTF.